This TCR beta chain was recovered during a study of CD8 T cells in Susac syndrome. This clonotype was observed a handful of times. About 0.5 to 1 ug RNA was reverse transcribed with random hexamers. TCRdb ran MiXCR on the immunoSEQ multiplex PCR reads and lists one entry per CDR3 protein. The table includes 70,000 to 100,000 distinct CDR3 sequences, around 96% detected once. The clonotype comes from a human donor with Susac syndrome. What was sequenced was CD8+ T cells from PBMCs.

The CDR3 DNA follows: TGTGCCAGCAGTGACTCTAGCGGGGGCACAGATACGCAGTATTTT. Translation: CASSDSSGGTDTQYF. The chain joins TRBV6-4 to TRBJ2-3; 8 bases are shared with TRBD2. The germline V gene encodes CDR1 MRHNA and CDR2 SNTAGT. The CDR3 is made up of 15 amino acids. Trimming at V came to 0 bases and at J to 1 base, leaving 0 bases not matched to a gene.